This T cell receptor beta chain emerged from a study of blood T cell repertoires in COVID-19 (dated by TCRdb to about 2020). With regard to the full study: Samples from collaborators originated in the United States, Italy and Spain and spanned both the acute and convalescent phases of COVID-19. The prospective study material was composed of cDNA or gDNA derived from T cells, B-cell-depleted T cells, or PBMCs. The dataset comprised deeply sampled blood TCRbeta repertoires from subjects exposed to, actively infected with, or recovered from COVID-19. The repertoires were made available in a free public database intended to serve as a resource for research on the immune response to SARS-CoV-2. Samples were obtained from the ongoing ImmuneRACE study (first 160 participants) and from approximately 1,200 subjects provided by 6 global collaborators. A de-identified subject ID, COVID-19 status, age in years and sex were almost always included in the sample metadata. Where available, HLA class I and class II types were obtained from metadata supplied by the sample provider rather than from assay-based typing.

A note on this clone: Its antigen is unknown. One base away there is no much larger clone; base qualities are not given.

CDR1 PRHDT and CDR2 FYEKMQ were looked up in the germline V gene (reference sequence). There are 14 amino acids in the CDR3, from cysteine to phenylalanine inclusive. Of all the DNA, just the CDR3 is kept, 42 bases in frame from base 1. Germline trimming: 0 bases from V, 2 bases from J; junction bases outside gene matches: 1. Beyond this particular receptor, the publication reports: Clinical and demographic metadata were provided uncurated, with the amount varying by source and participant.

The immunoSEQ Assay, a bias-controlled multiplex PCR, was used to amplify TCRbeta CDR3 regions from genomic DNA. On the study's bioinformatics: The number of nucleated cells in each sample was estimated from the amplification of reference gene primers within the assay. To quantify the absolute abundance of each unique TCRbeta CDR3 rearrangement, sequence reads were collapsed and filtered. For each sample, productive Simpson clonality was calculated by taking the square root of Simpson's diversity index across productive rearrangements. The table comes from immuneACCESS by way of TCRdb, which keeps in-frame sequences with V and J called. Part of the clones is missing from these tables; in studies checked, under half for an unresolved V gene and the rest for unknown reasons. V and J calls and clone size are copied from that table; D and trimming were computed from the DNA. This sample gives 250,000 to 300,000 clones in total; approximately 90% of them show up just once. The ten largest clones capture about 2.5% of the sample.

Enrolling through a virtual design, the prospective study's participants ranged in age from roughly 18 to 95 years and lived across 24 United States geographic areas. In the prospective study, participants were assigned to cohorts based on the clinical history participants reported in a screening survey and a study questionnaire. Each participant in the prospective study had whole blood, serum and a nasopharyngeal or oropharyngeal swab collected by mobile phlebotomists. Additional blood draws and questionnaires over an approximately 2-month period could optionally be provided by prospective study participants. Blood samples from the prospective study were shipped frozen or at room temperature prior to DNA extraction.

The sequencing sample was made of PBMCs or T cells enriched from blood (not recorded which). The sequence is built from TRBV13 and TRBJ2-7, and TRBD2 aligns with 7 junction nucleotides. The source is a woman in her thirties or forties with acute COVID-19. The sequenced DNA is TGTGCCAGCAGCTTAGGCCGGGGGGCCTACGAGCAGTACTTC. Translated, it gives CASSLGRGAYEQYF.